These T cell receptor beta chains were read from a single sample in a study of CD8+ T cells in alopecia areata. The data were produced by immunoSEQ multiplex PCR, yet TCRdb's version contains in-frame clones alone and is incomplete. The sample has roughly 250,000 clones; less than 80% are singletons. The material sequenced was CD4+ T cells sorted from blood, taken at week 0. These receptors originate from a human donor with alopecia areata. Both conserved end residues are part of each CDR3. Each record gives: CDR3 DNA, CDR3 protein, CDR3 length, J gene, D gene, V gene, clone size. The D gene is left open where the match is weak. Rows give clone size only sometimes, using once, few, many, or a class for an expanded clone.

DNA: TGTGCCTGGGCAGGGGACGGGAACAATCAGCCCCAGCATTTT
CDR3: CAWAGDGNNQPQHF
length: 14
J: TRBJ1-5
D: .
V: TRBV30
size: .

DNA: TGTGCCATCAGTGAGCGTGCGGGGGACACTGAAGCTTTCTTT
CDR3: CAISERAGDTEAFF
length: 14
J: TRBJ1-1
D: .
V: TRBV10-3
size: .

DNA: TGTGCCAGCAGCTTAGATTTAAATGAGCAGTTCTTC
CDR3: CASSLDLNEQFF
length: 12
J: TRBJ2-1
D: .
V: TRBV7-9
size: .

DNA: TGTGCCACCAGCAGAGATAGCCCTCGTGTAAACGAGCAGTACTTC
CDR3: CATSRDSPRVNEQYF
length: 15
J: TRBJ2-7
D: .
V: TRBV15
size: once

DNA: TGCAGCGCGGGACAGGGTGTGAGCTATGGCTACACCTTC
CDR3: CSAGQGVSYGYTF
length: 13
J: TRBJ1-2
D: TRBD1
V: TRBV29-1
size: .

DNA: TGCAGCGTTGAAACCGAGACCTACAATGAGCAGTTCTTC
CDR3: CSVETETYNEQFF
length: 13
J: TRBJ2-1
D: .
V: TRBV29-1
size: .

DNA: TGTGCCAGCAGCAGTCAACAGGGGTACGAGCAGTACTTC
CDR3: CASSSQQGYEQYF
length: 13
J: TRBJ2-7
D: TRBD1
V: TRBV7-2
size: .

DNA: TGTGCCAGCAGCTTAGAGGGACGTGGGGATACGCAGTATTTT
CDR3: CASSLEGRGDTQYF
length: 14
J: TRBJ2-3
D: .
V: TRBV7-8
size: few

DNA: TGTGCCTGGAGAGGAGACTACCACTACACAGATACGCAGTATTTT
CDR3: CAWRGDYHYTDTQYF
length: 15
J: TRBJ2-3
D: .
V: TRBV30
size: .

DNA: TGCAGCGTTGAAGATTTACCCGGGAACCCCCAGCATTTT
CDR3: CSVEDLPGNPQHF
length: 13
J: TRBJ1-5
D: .
V: TRBV29-1
size: .

DNA: TGCGCCAGCAGCCAAGAAGGGACAAGCTACGAGCAGTACTTC
CDR3: CASSQEGTSYEQYF
length: 14
J: TRBJ2-7
D: .
V: TRBV4-1
size: .

DNA: TGTGCCACCTCTAGCGGGGGCGCGGATACGCAGTATTTT
CDR3: CATSSGGADTQYF
length: 13
J: TRBJ2-3
D: TRBD2
V: TRBV4-2
size: few

DNA: TGTGCCAGCAGTTCGACCGGACAGGGGCATGGCTACACCTTC
CDR3: CASSSTGQGHGYTF
length: 14
J: TRBJ1-2
D: TRBD1
V: TRBV5-6
size: .

DNA: TGTGCCAGCAGGGGGGAGTCATTTATAGGAGAGACCCAGTACTTC
CDR3: CASRGESFIGETQYF
length: 15
J: TRBJ2-5
D: .
V: TRBV19
size: .

DNA: TGCAGCGTTGAAGGACAGAGACGCACTGAAGCTTTCTTT
CDR3: CSVEGQRRTEAFF
length: 13
J: TRBJ1-1
D: .
V: TRBV29-1
size: .